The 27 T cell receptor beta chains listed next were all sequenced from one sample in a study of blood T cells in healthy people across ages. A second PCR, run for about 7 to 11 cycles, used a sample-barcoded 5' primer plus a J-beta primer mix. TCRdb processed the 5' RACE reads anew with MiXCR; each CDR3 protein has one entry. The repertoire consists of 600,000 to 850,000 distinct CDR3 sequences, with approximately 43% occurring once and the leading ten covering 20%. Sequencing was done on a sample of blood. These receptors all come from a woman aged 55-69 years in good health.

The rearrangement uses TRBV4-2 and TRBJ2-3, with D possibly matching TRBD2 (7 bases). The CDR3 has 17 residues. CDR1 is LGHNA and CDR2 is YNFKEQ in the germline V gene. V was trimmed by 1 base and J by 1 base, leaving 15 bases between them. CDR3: CASSQVTGGRGTDTQYF. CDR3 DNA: TGTGCCAGCAGCCAAGTAACGGGGGGCCGGGGCACAGATACGCAGTATTTT.

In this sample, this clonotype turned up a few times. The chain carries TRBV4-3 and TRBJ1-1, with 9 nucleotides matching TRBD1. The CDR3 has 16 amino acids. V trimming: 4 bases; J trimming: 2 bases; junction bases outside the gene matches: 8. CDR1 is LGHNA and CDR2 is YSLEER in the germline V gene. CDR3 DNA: TGCGCCAGCAGCCTGGGACAGGGCCCCGGTAACACTGAAGCTTTCTTT. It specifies CASSLGQGPGNTEAFF.

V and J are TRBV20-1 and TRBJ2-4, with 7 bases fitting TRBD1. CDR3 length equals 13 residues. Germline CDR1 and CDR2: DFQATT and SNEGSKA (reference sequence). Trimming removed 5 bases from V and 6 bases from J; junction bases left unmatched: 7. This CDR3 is CSAGETGRNIQYF. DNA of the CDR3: TGCAGTGCTGGGGAGACAGGGAGAAACATTCAGTACTTC.

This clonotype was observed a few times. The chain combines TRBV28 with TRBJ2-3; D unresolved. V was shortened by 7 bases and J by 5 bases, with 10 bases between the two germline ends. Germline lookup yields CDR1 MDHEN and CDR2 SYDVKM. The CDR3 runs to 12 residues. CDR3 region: CASNPMGDTQYF. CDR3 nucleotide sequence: TGTGCCAGCAATCCTATGGGAGATACGCAGTATTTT. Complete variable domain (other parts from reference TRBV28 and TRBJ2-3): DVKVTQSSRYLVKRTGEKVFLECVQDMDHENMFWYRQDPGLGLRLIYFSYDVKMKEKGDIPEGYSVSREKKERFSLILESASTNQTSMYLCASNPMGDTQYFGPGTRLTVL.

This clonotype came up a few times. CDR3 in DNA: TGTGCCAGCCGGGTCTTTGGCTATGGCTACACCTTC. Protein product: CASRVFGYGYTF. The chain links TRBV28 to TRBJ1-2; D uncertain. This CDR3 has 12 residues. V dropped 8 bases and J dropped 4 bases, with 11 bases sitting between them. Germline V gives CDR1 MDHEN, CDR2 SYDVKM.

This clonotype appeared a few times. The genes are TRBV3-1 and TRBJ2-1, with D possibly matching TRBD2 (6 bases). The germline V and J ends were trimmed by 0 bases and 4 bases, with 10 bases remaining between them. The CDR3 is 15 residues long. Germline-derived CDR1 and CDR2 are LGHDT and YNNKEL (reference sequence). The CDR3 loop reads CASSQEGGEYNEQFF. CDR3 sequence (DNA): TGTGCCAGCAGCCAAGAAGGCGGGGAGTACAATGAGCAGTTCTTC.

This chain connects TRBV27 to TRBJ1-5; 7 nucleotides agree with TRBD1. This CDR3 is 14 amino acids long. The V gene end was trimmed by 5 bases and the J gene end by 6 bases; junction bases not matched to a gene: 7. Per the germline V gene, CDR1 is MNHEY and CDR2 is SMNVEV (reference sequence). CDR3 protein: CASSPKDRAQPQHF. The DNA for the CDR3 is TGTGCCAGCAGTCCCAAAGACAGGGCTCAGCCCCAGCATTTT.

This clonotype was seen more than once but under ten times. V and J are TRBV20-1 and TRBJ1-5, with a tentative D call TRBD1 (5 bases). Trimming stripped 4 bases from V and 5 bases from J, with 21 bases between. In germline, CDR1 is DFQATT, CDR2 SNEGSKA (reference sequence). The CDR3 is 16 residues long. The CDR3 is CSATLEWNQGDQPQHF. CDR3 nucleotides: TGCAGTGCTACCCTAGAGTGGAATCAGGGTGATCAGCCCCAGCATTTT.

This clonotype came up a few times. For the CDR3, the DNA is TGTGCCAGCAGCGACCGGGACAGGGGTAATTCACCCCTCCACTTT. This codes for CASSDRDRGNSPLHF. The gene calls are TRBV9 and TRBJ1-6; the match to TRBD1 covers 10 bases. This CDR3 spans 15 amino acids. J lost 6 bases, V lost 3 bases, and 3 bases had no gene match. Germline CDR1 and CDR2: SGDLS and YYNGEE.

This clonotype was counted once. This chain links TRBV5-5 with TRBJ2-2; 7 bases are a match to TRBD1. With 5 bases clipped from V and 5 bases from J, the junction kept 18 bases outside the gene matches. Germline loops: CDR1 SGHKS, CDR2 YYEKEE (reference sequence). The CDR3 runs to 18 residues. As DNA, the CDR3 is TGTGCCAGCAGTCCCCGAACCGACAGGGTGGTAGAGACCGGGGAGCTGTTTTTT. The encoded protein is CASSPRTDRVVETGELFF.

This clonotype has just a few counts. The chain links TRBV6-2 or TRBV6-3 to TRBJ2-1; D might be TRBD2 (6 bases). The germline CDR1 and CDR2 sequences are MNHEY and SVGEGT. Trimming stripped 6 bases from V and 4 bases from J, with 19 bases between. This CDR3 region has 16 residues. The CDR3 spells CASSPTSGLLYNEQFF. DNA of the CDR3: TGTGCCAGCAGCCCGACAAGCGGGTTACTTTACAATGAGCAGTTCTTC.

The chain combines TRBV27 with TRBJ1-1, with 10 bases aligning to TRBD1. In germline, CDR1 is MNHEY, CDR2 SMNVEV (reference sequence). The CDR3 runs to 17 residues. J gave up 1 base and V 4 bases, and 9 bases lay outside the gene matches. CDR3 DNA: TGTGCCAGCAGTTACGGGACAGGGGTAAGGGGGAACACTGAAGCTTTCTTT. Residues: CASSYGTGVRGNTEAFF.

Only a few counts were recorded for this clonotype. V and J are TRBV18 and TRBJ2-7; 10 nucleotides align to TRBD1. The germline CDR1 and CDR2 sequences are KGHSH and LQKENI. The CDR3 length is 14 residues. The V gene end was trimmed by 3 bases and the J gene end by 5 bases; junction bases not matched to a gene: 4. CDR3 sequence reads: CASSPRQGAHEQYF. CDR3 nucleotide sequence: TGTGCCAGCTCACCCCGACAGGGGGCCCACGAGCAGTACTTC. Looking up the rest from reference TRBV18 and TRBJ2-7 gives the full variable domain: NAGVMQNPRHLVRRRGQEARLRCSPMKGHSHVYWYRQLPEEGLKFMVYLQKENIIDESGMPKERFSAEFPKEGPSILRIQQVVRGDSAAYFCASSPRQGAHEQYFGPGTRLTVT.

This CDR3 is CASSASGDGGTDTQYF. In nucleotides, the CDR3 is TGCGCCAGCAGCGCCAGCGGGGATGGTGGAACAGATACGCAGTATTTT. V usage is TRBV5-1 and J usage is TRBJ2-3; 7 nucleotides agree with TRBD2. Per germline, CDR1 SGHRS and CDR2 YFSETQ. The junction had 11 bases not matched to a gene; V was cut back by 4 bases and J by 3 bases. The CDR3 sequence is 16 residues long.

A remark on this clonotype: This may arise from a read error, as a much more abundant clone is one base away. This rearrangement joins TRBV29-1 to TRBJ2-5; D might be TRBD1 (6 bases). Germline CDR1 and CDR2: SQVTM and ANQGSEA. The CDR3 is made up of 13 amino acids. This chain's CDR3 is CSVSLGRQETQCF. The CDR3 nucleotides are TGCAGCGTGTCGCTGGGGAGACAGGAGACCCAGTGCTTC.

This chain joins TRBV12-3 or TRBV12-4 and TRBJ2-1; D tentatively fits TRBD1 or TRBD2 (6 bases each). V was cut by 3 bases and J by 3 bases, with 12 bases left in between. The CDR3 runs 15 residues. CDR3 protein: CASSFSGDFYNEQFF. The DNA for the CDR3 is TGTGCCAGCAGTTTCTCAGGGGACTTCTACAATGAGCAGTTCTTC.

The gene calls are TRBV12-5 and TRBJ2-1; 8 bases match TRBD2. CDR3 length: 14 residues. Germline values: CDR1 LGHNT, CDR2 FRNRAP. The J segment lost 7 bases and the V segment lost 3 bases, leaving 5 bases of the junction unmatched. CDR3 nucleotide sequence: TGTGCTAGTGGTTTAGGCGGGACTAGTAATGAGCAGTTCTTC. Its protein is CASGLGGTSNEQFF.

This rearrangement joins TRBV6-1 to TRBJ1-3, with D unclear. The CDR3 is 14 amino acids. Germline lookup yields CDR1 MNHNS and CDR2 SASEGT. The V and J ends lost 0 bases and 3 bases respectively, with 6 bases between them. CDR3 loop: CASSEAAGGNTIYF. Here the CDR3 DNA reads TGTGCCAGCAGTGAAGCGGCGGGTGGAAACACCATATATTTT.

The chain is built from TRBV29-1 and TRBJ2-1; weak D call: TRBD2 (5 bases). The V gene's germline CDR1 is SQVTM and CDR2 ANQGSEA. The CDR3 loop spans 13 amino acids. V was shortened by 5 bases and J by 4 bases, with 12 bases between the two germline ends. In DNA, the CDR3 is TGCAGCGTTCCTTCGCGCGGGTACAATGAGCAGTTCTTC. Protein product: CSVPSRGYNEQFF.

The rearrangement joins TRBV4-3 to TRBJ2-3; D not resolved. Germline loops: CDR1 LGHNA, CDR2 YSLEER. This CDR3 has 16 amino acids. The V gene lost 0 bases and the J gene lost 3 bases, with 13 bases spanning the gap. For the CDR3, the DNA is TGCGCCAGCAGCCAAGATTCCGGCCAAGCTACAGATACGCAGTATTTT. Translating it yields CASSQDSGQATDTQYF.

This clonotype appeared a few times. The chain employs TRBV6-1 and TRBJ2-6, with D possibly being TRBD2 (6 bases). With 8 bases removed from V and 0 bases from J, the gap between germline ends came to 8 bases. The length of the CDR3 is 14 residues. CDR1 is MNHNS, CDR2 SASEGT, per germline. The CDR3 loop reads CASGGFSGANVLTF. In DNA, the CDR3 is TGTGCCAGCGGGGGGTTCTCTGGGGCCAACGTCCTGACTTTC.

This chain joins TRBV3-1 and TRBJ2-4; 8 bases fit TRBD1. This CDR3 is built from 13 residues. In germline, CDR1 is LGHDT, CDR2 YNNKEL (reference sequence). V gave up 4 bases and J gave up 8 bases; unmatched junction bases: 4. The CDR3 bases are TGTGCCAGCAGCCCCGGACAGGGAGACATTCAGTACTTC. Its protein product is CASSPGQGDIQYF.

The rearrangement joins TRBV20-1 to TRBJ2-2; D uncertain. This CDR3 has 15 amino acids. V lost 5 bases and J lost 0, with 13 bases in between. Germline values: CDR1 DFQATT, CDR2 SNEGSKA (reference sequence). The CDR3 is CSAARVEPNTGELFF. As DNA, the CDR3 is TGCAGTGCTGCCCGGGTGGAGCCGAACACCGGGGAGCTGTTTTTT.

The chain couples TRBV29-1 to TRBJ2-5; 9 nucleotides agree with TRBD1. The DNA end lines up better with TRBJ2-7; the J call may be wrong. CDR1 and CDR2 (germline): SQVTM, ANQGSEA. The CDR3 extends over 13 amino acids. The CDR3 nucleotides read TGCAGCGTTGGGGACAGGGTGCGGTACGAGCAGTACTTC. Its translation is CSVGDRVRYEQYF.

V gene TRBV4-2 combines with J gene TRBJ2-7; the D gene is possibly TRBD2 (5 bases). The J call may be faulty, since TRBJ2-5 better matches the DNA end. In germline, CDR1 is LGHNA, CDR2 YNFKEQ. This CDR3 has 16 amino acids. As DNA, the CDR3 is TGTGCCAGCAGCCGAGAGGGCCCTCCCACCCCTGAGACCCAGTACTTC. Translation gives CASSREGPPTPETQYF.

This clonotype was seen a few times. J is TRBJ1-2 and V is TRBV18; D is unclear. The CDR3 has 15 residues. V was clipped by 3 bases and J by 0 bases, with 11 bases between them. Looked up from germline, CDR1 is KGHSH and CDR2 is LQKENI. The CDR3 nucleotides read TGTGCCAGCTCACCGCCCGGTAGGACTAACTATGGCTACACCTTC. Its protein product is CASSPPGRTNYGYTF. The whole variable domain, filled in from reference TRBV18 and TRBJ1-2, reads NAGVMQNPRHLVRRRGQEARLRCSPMKGHSHVYWYRQLPEEGLKFMVYLQKENIIDESGMPKERFSAEFPKEGPSILRIQQVVRGDSAAYFCASSPPGRTNYGYTFGSGTRLTVV.

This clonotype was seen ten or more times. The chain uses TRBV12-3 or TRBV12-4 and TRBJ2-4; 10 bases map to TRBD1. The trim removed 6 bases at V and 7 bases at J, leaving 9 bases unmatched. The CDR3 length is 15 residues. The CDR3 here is CASRVGGQGRNIQYF. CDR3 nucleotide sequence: TGTGCCAGCAGGGTAGGGGGACAGGGGCGGAACATTCAGTACTTC.